One and the same sample provided the 29 T cell receptor beta chains below, sequenced in a study of blood T cell repertoires in COVID-19. Measured with immunoSEQ multiplex PCR; TCRdb has only the in-frame clones, and not every one. The repertoire holds 470,000 or so clones, with nearly 90% as singletons. The specimen sequenced was PBMCs or T cells enriched from blood (not recorded which). These receptors were obtained from a woman aged 18-29 years with acute COVID-19.

The V call is TRBV10-1, the J call TRBJ1-3, with 7 nucleotides matching TRBD1. V shed 6 bases and J 0 bases; nucleotides not matched to a gene: 5. CDR1 WNHNN and CDR2 SYGVQD come from the germline V gene (reference sequence). CDR3 length: 15 residues. The CDR3 DNA reads as TGCGCCAGCAGCCTTGGACAGGCCTCTGGAAACACCATATATTTT. Translated, it gives CASSLGQASGNTIYF.

The chain combines TRBV4-1 with TRBJ2-3, with 9 nucleotides matching TRBD2. The CDR3 extends over 17 amino acids. Germline CDR1 is MGHRA and CDR2 is YSYEKL. V lost 4 bases to trimming and J lost 6 bases; unmatched junction nucleotides: 14. The chain's CDR3 is CASSPQRAGGPSDTQYF. CDR3 coding DNA: TGCGCCAGCAGCCCCCAAAGGGCGGGGGGGCCGTCGGATACGCAGTATTTT.

The chain recombines TRBV6-5 with TRBJ1-4, with TRBD1 identical over 8 bases. Germline assignment: CDR1 MNHEY and CDR2 SVGAGI. The J segment lost 7 bases and the V segment lost 4 bases, leaving 5 bases of the junction unmatched. This CDR3 contains 14 residues. The CDR3 here is CASSWTGRREKLFF. CDR3 sequence (DNA): TGTGCCAGCAGTTGGACAGGGAGACGTGAAAAACTGTTTTTT.

The V call is TRBV25-1, the J call TRBJ1-1; TRBD1 agrees at 9 bases. This CDR3 has 14 residues. V shed 7 bases and J 2 bases; nucleotides not matched to a gene: 5. The V gene's germline CDR1 is MGHDK and CDR2 SYGVNS. CDR3: CASTLTGGNTEAFF. CDR3 in DNA: TGTGCCAGCACCCTAACAGGGGGCAACACTGAAGCTTTCTTT.

The V call is TRBV30, the J call TRBJ2-5, with TRBD1 matching over 7 bases. The germline V gene encodes CDR1 GTSNPN and CDR2 SVGIG (reference sequence). CDR3 length equals 14 residues. The V segment lost 8 bases and the J segment 4 bases; nucleotides outside the gene matches: 13. The CDR3 DNA reads TGTGCCATGGCCGTTTTGAGGGGGCTAGAGACCCAGTACTTC. Translation: CAMAVLRGLETQYF.

V gene TRBV5-4 combines with J gene TRBJ2-3; unclear D gene. V lost 0 bases and J 4 bases, leaving 6 bases between the germline ends. The CDR3 has 13 residues. The V gene's germline CDR1 is SGHNT and CDR2 YYREEE (reference sequence). The CDR3 DNA reads TGTGCCAGCAGCTTGGTCGTTCCAGATACGCAGTATTTT. It yields the protein CASSLVVPDTQYF.

V gene TRBV28 combines with J gene TRBJ2-7, with 12 bases matching TRBD2. CDR1 is MDHEN and CDR2 is SYDVKM in the germline V gene. Losses at the gene ends were 6 bases for V and 4 bases for J; bases not matched to a gene: 10. The CDR3 is 16 residues long. DNA for the CDR3: TGTGCCAGCAGAGAGACCGGGACTAGCGGGCTTTACGAGCAGTACTTC. It translates to CASRETGTSGLYEQYF.

V usage is TRBV5-5 and J usage is TRBJ2-1, with D possibly matching TRBD2 (5 bases). V lost 4 bases to trimming and J lost 4 bases, with 15 bases between them. Germline V gene data show CDR1 as SGHKS and CDR2 as YYEKEE (reference sequence). CDR3 length equals 15 residues. CDR3 residues: CASSILIGGYNEQFF. CDR3 DNA sequence: TGTGCCAGCAGCATCCTCATAGGCGGGTACAATGAGCAGTTCTTC.

The chain carries TRBV7-2 and TRBJ2-3; D is ambiguous. The CDR3 runs to 14 residues. CDR1 is SGHTA and CDR2 is FQGNSA in the germline V gene. The CDR3 reads CAGKTRPSTDTQYF. The CDR3 region has the DNA TGTGCAGGAAAGACAAGGCCTAGCACAGATACGCAGTATTTT.

With regard to this clone: The junction and the germline gene differ at one end; a read error may be behind it. This rearrangement joins TRBV3-1 (or the pseudogene TRBV3-2) to TRBJ1-1, with D uncertain. Germline V gene data show CDR1 as LGHDT and CDR2 as YNNKEL (reference sequence). The CDR3 loop spans 12 amino acids. The CDR3 sequence: CASSKERSGAFF. The CDR3 DNA reads as TGTGCCAGCAGCAAAGAGAGGAGTGGGGCTTTCTTT.

The J gene is TRBJ1-2, the V gene TRBV30; 8 bases are a match to TRBD1. Germline V gene lookup returns CDR1 GTSNPN and CDR2 SVGIG (reference sequence). V gave up 5 bases and J gave up 4 bases; unmatched junction bases: 9. This CDR3 contains 14 residues. CDR3 nucleotide sequence: TGTGCCTGGGGTACAGGGGGAGGCATCTATGGCTACACCTTC. Translation: CAWGTGGGIYGYTF. Based on the CDR3 plus reference TRBV30 and TRBJ1-2, the full variable domain is SQTIHQWPATLVQPVGSPLSLECTVEGTSNPNLYWYRQAAGRGLQLLFYSVGIGQISSEVPQNLSASRPQDRQFILSSKKLLLSDSGFYLCAWGTGGGIYGYTFGSGTRLTVV.

The sample holds a few counts of this clone. V and J are TRBV23-1 and TRBJ1-6, with D perhaps matching TRBD1 (5 bases). TRBV23-1 is flagged as an ORF with uncertain function. Trimming removed 11 bases from V and 15 bases from J, with 32 bases in between. The CDR3 loop spans 16 amino acids. The CDR3 here is CAALRSGLIFTWRLHF. The CDR3 bases are TGCGCCGCCCTGAGGTCGGGACTCATATTCACTTGGCGCCTCCACTTT.

The chain couples TRBV5-1 to TRBJ1-1; D is uncertain. Germline V gene lookup returns CDR1 SGHRS and CDR2 YFSETQ. V shed 4 bases and J shed 3 bases, with 16 bases lying between them. The CDR3 runs to 15 residues. The CDR3 is CASSPGAGWDTEAFF. The DNA of the CDR3 is TGCGCCAGCAGCCCTGGAGCCGGGTGGGACACTGAAGCTTTCTTT.

This rearrangement joins TRBV3-1 (or the pseudogene TRBV3-2) to TRBJ1-1; D is uncertain. Trimming stripped 1 base from V and 1 base from J, with 4 bases between. This CDR3 has 13 amino acids. In germline, CDR1 is LGHDT, CDR2 YNNKEL (reference sequence). DNA for the CDR3: TGTGCCAGCAGCCAAGGACAGAACACTGAAGCTTTCTTT. Its translation: CASSQGQNTEAFF.

This chain joins TRBV7-2 and TRBJ1-4, with TRBD1 identical over 7 bases. The junction had 13 bases not matched to a gene; V was cut back by 5 bases and J by 7 bases. Germline lookup yields CDR1 SGHTA and CDR2 FQGNSA. The CDR3 length is 16 residues. The CDR3 loop is CASSPTGSGAREKLFF. The CDR3 region has the DNA TGTGCCAGCAGCCCGACAGGGTCTGGAGCTCGTGAAAAACTGTTTTTT.

J is TRBJ1-1 and V is TRBV11-1; weak D call: TRBD1 (5 bases). The CDR3 length is 14 residues. The V gene lost 2 bases and the J gene lost 3 bases, with 10 bases spanning the gap. Germline values: CDR1 SGHAT, CDR2 FQDESV (reference sequence). Here the CDR3 reads CASSLRTGDTEAFF. CDR3 DNA sequence: TGTGCCAGCAGCTTACGTACAGGAGACACTGAAGCTTTCTTT.

This clone was observed a handful of times. The chain is built from TRBV5-6 and TRBJ1-2; tentative D call: TRBD1 (6 bases). Trimming removed 1 base at V and 11 bases at J, with 12 bases between. Germline CDR1 reads SGHDT; CDR2 reads YYEEEE. This CDR3 spans 12 amino acids. The DNA for the CDR3 is TGTGCCAGCAGCTTGTTTACCCAGGGGTACACCTTC. Amino acid sequence: CASSLFTQGYTF.

The chain recombines TRBV5-6 with TRBJ2-3; 9 nucleotides line up with TRBD2. This CDR3 contains 16 residues. Germline V CDR1 and CDR2: SGHDT, YYEEEE. Unmatched junction bases numbered 10, after V lost 2 bases and J lost 6 bases. The CDR3 DNA reads TGTGCCAGCAGCTTCCGGCTAGCGGGAAGCATGGATACGCAGTATTTT. This translates into CASSFRLAGSMDTQYF.

The V gene is TRBV27, the J gene TRBJ2-1; D not certain. The CDR3 is 11 amino acids. Germline assignment: CDR1 MNHEY and CDR2 SMNVEV (reference sequence). Trimming cost V 3 bases and J 8 bases, with 5 bases left between them. The CDR3 DNA reads TGTGCCAGCAGTTTCCGTCATGAGCAGTTCTTC. The encoded protein is CASSFRHEQFF.

This clone was detected once. V usage is TRBV9 and J usage is TRBJ2-5; no reliable D call. Germline V gene sequence: CDR1 SGDLS, CDR2 YYNGEE. The CDR3 spans 13 residues. The V gene lost 0 bases and the J gene lost 2 bases, with 5 bases spanning the gap. CDR3 coding DNA: TGTGCCAGCAGCGTAGAACAGCAAGAGACCCAGTACTTC. Translation gives CASSVEQQETQYF. Full variable domain (missing parts from reference TRBV9 and TRBJ2-5): DSGVTQTPKHLITATGQRVTLRCSPRSGDLSVYWYQQSLDQGLQFLIQYYNGEERAKGNILERFSAQQFPDLHSELNLSSLELGDSALYFCASSVEQQETQYFGPGTRLLVL.

The gene calls are TRBV7-9 and TRBJ2-7; 9 bases agree with TRBD1. Germline CDR1 is SEHNR and CDR2 is FQNEAQ (reference sequence). This CDR3 comprises 16 residues. V lost 2 bases, J lost 6 bases, and 11 bases stayed unmatched. CDR3 in DNA: TGTGCCAGCAGCTTATATGGGACAGGGTCGGGTGGCGAGCAGTACTTC. Translating gives CASSLYGTGSGGEQYF.

V gene TRBV10-2 combines with J gene TRBJ2-7; maybe TRBD2 (6 bases). Trimming cost V 7 bases and J 1 base, with 20 bases left between them. The CDR3 is made up of 16 amino acids. CDR1 WSHSY and CDR2 SAAADI come from the germline V gene. In DNA, the CDR3 is TGCGCCAGCACCCCTCTGGGGGGAGACATTTCCTACGAGCAGTACTTC. Translating it yields CASTPLGGDISYEQYF.

The chain employs TRBV19 and TRBJ2-7, with 10 positions matching TRBD2. Trimming at V came to 8 bases and at J to 2 bases, leaving 9 bases not matched to a gene. Germline V lookup: CDR1 LNHDA, CDR2 SQIVND (reference sequence). The CDR3 spans 15 residues. CDR3 protein: CASGPPLAGPYEQYF. CDR3 nucleotides: TGTGCCAGTGGTCCCCCACTAGCGGGGCCCTACGAGCAGTACTTC.

The genes are TRBV19 and TRBJ1-1; 7 nucleotides align to TRBD1. CDR1 and CDR2 from the germline V gene are LNHDA and SQIVND (reference sequence). V lost 7 bases and J lost 3; bases outside the gene matches: 2. The CDR3 is made up of 12 amino acids. In DNA, the CDR3 is TGTGCCAGTAAGACAGGGTACACTGAAGCTTTCTTT. This sequence encodes CASKTGYTEAFF. The full variable domain, with the rest looked up from reference TRBV19 and TRBJ1-1, is DGGITQSPKYLFRKEGQNVTLSCEQNLNHDAMYWYRQDPGQGLRLIYYSQIVNDFQKGDIAEGYSVSREKKESFPLTVTSAQKNPTAFYLCASKTGYTEAFFGQGTRLTVV.

The chain links TRBV12-5 to TRBJ1-1; 7 bases line up with TRBD1. The V segment lost 3 bases and the J segment 3 bases; nucleotides outside the gene matches: 7. CDR3 length: 15 amino acids. Germline loops: CDR1 LGHNT, CDR2 FRNRAP. CDR3 bases: TGTGCTAGTGGTTTAGGGAAGGGGGCTGACACTGAAGCTTTCTTT. Translating it yields CASGLGKGADTEAFF.

This rearrangement joins TRBV9 to TRBJ1-1; D is unresolved. The CDR3 has 13 amino acids. Trimming removed 4 bases at V and 4 bases at J, with 11 bases between. Germline-derived CDR1 and CDR2 are SGDLS and YYNGEE. DNA for the CDR3: TGTGCCAGCAGCTTCCTGACGGGCACTGAAGCTTTCTTT. It is translated as CASSFLTGTEAFF.

The rearrangement joins TRBV7-6 to TRBJ1-6, with D possibly matching TRBD1 (6 bases). CDR1 and CDR2 (germline): SGHVS, FNYEAQ. The CDR3 extends over 13 amino acids. Trimming removed 6 bases from V and 6 bases from J, with 9 bases in between. CDR3 bases: TGTGCCAGCAGGAGGGACATTAATTCACCCCTCCACTTT. Its translation: CASRRDINSPLHF. Based on the CDR3 plus reference TRBV7-6 and TRBJ1-6, the full variable domain is GAGVSQSPRYKVTKRGQDVALRCDPISGHVSLYWYRQALGQGPEFLTYFNYEAQQDKSGLPNDRFSAERPEGSISTLTIQRTEQRDSAMYRCASRRDINSPLHFGNGTRLTVT.

The CDR3 protein is CTSSQRQGRREKLFF. The CDR3 DNA is TGCACCAGCAGCCAGCGACAGGGGAGAAGGGAAAAACTGTTTTTT. V usage is TRBV1 and J usage is TRBJ1-4; the D call in the table, TRBD1, was not verified against the DNA. TRBV1 has pseudogene status. The CDR3 is made up of 15 amino acids.

The chain uses TRBV10-3 and TRBJ2-3, with TRBD2 matching 12 bases. Germline loops: CDR1 ENHRY, CDR2 SYGVKD. CDR3 size: 15 residues. The junction had 5 bases not matched to a gene; V was cut back by 5 bases and J by 5 bases. The CDR3 is CAISSLAGGRDTQYF. DNA for the CDR3: TGTGCCATCAGTTCCCTAGCGGGGGGGCGAGATACGCAGTATTTT.